The entry below describes one T cell receptor (beta chain). This clone showed up just a few times. The antigen this receptor binds is unknown. No qualities accompany the bases; no much larger clone lies one base away. Preparation of the library involved the immunoSEQ multiplex PCR assay. A mixture of 60 forward primers for TCR Vbeta segments and 13 reverse primers for TCR Jbeta segments was used in the multiplex PCR. The CDR3 region of rearranged TCR beta genes was amplified from genomic DNA with a multiplex PCR assay. Amplified TCR beta libraries were sequenced as 87-base-pair reads on the Illumina HiSeq System. Regarding the original processing steps: A later analysis tallied 75 million to 85 million unique TCR beta chains across the 640 or so repertoires, and around 9.9 million of those chains were shared by two or more donors. Raw reads were error-corrected and collapsed into unique sequences with a nearest-neighbor algorithm that merged closely related sequences to remove PCR and sequencing errors. Alignment of CDR3 sequences to IMGT reference sequences was used to assign V, D and J gene segments. For a sequence to be retained, a match of at least six nucleotides to both a V gene segment and a J gene segment was required. A rearrangement counted as productive if the CDR3 had no stop codons and remained in frame with V and J, and every other rearrangement counted as non-productive. Following IMGT convention, CDR3 was defined as the stretch from the second conserved V-encoded cysteine up to the conserved J-encoded phenylalanine. The earlier analysis of about 620 of the donors excluded sequences that lacked an unambiguous match to a single V gene segment. An earlier analysis of 587 of the donors called V segments functional above 56.7% productive rearrangements and segregating when the between-donor standard deviation exceeded 5%. A statistical classification framework was developed to diagnose cytomegalovirus status using the catalog of TCR beta chain sequences. V and J gene assignment, in a later analysis, came from comparing TCR nucleotide sequences with IMGT/GENE-DB human TR gene sequences. In a later analysis, CDR3 sequences and most-parsimonious VDJ recombination scenarios were assigned using the TCRdist pipeline. In a later analysis, each TCR beta chain was defined by its CDR3 amino acid sequence together with its V-gene family, and reads without a unique V-gene family were excluded. To address suspected cross-contamination and a sequencing artifact, a later analysis removed 550 to 750 highly shared, low-generation-probability nucleotide sequences. In a later analysis, a clonal expansion index was calculated for each public chain from normalized within-repertoire ranks of inferred template counts. Generation probabilities in a later analysis came from a VDJ recombination model fitted to out-of-frame rearrangements, and those results were checked against IGoR. In a later analysis, hypergeometric tests were used to score TCR-TCR, TCR-HLA and TCR-CMV co-occurrence, with a repertoire-size bias correction applied to TCR pairs. To estimate false discovery rates, a later analysis permuted the HLA or CMV assignments 20 times. In a later analysis, co-occurring TCRs were grouped using DBSCAN, with TCRdist sequence similarity added in when clustering inside HLA-allele-positive subsets. For co-occurrence clustering, repertoires with fewer than 30,000 or more than 120,000 public chains were excluded, along with four to six repertoires with anomalous nucleotide sharing. TCRdb mirrors the immuneACCESS table, restricted to in-frame sequences. Some clones are absent from its copies; in checked studies, under half trace to an unresolved V gene, and the reason for the others is unknown. V, J and clone size reflect that table, while D and trimming were determined from the DNA. The sample data list 120,000 or so clones, and about 10% of these were observed just once. 4.6% of the sample goes to the ten largest clones.

The cohort comprised 670 or so healthy bone marrow donors. At the time of sampling, every cohort member was nominally healthy, though immune exposures that went unrecorded were likely present. The donor tested CMV seropositive and was one of the 289 seropositive cohort members. Each donor provided a peripheral blood sample, and peripheral blood mononuclear cells were used for TCR beta sequencing. The Qiagen DNeasy Blood Extraction Kit was used to extract genomic DNA from the blood cell samples. Taken from cysteine to phenylalanine, the CDR3 has 19 residues. Here the CDR3 DNA is all that survives: 57 bases in frame from base 1. The germline V and J ends show losses of 3 bases and 5 bases respectively, and no gene match explains 18 bases of the junction. As encoded in the germline V gene (reference sequence), CDR1 is LNHDA while CDR2 is SQIVND. The sample belongs to a study of cytomegalovirus exposure and HLA in healthy donors (dated by TCRdb to the late 2010s). Some background on the complete study: According to an earlier analysis of 587 of the donors, roughly 180 million T cells yielded some 110 million unique TCR beta sequences and approximately 300 Gb of sequence data. Four to six DR-DQ haplotypes were handled as single units for association and clustering, since linkage in the cohort was strong. A later analysis re-analyzed previously published TCR beta repertoires from approximately 670 donors and added high-resolution HLA genotyping to study TCR occurrence patterns. The study aimed to test whether cataloging public T cell receptors could reveal signatures of past pathogen exposure. Among approximately 370 genotyped donors of the cohort, an average of roughly 230,000 unique TCR beta nucleotide sequences was sequenced per donor, of which 15% to 20% were non-productive. An early release covering about 600 HLA-typed donors comprised about 300 gigabases of sequencing data and tens of millions of unique TCR sequences. In an earlier analysis of 587 of the donors, high-throughput TCR beta sequencing was used to judge whether each TCR beta V gene segment behaved as functional or pseudogenic. Genome-wide SNP genotypes for about 65% of the roughly 670 donors were used in a later genetic analysis, which treated that subset as a discovery cohort. The study profiled the T cell repertoires of hundreds of subjects by immunosequencing and related them to cytomegalovirus serostatus. Every repertoire in the discovery cohort had been generated on one and the same sequencing platform. Both class I and class II loci were covered by HLA typing, at four-digit resolution. Rather than drawing on any new phenotypic data, the later analysis identified candidate immune exposures from TCR beta sequences and the way those sequences occurred across donors. High-throughput TCR immunosequencing, statistical association of individual TCRs with disease status, and machine learning were combined to predict cytomegalovirus infection status. Along with the approximately 700-subject first cohort, a separate validation cohort of some 130 different subjects was used. Alongside the repertoire data, information on donor age, sex, ethnicity and CMV serostatus was compiled. Typing coverage differed by locus: A, B, C, DRB1 and DQB1 were typed in roughly 620-630 donors, DQA1 in 500 to 550, DPA1 in approximately 610, and DPB1 in approximately 450. Of the roughly 400 genotyped donors, over 70% fell in the genetic ancestry cluster associated with self-reported Caucasian donors. Study-wide findings and limitations: Linkage disequilibrium might explain the correlated functional status among segregating V segments, but an unknown experimental factor could not be excluded. In a later analysis, TCR association rates were found to vary across HLA loci, with the most associated TCRs seen for DRB1 alleles and the fewest for HLA-C alleles. In an earlier analysis of some 640 of the donors, most TCR beta V segments were observed in productive rearrangements about 90% or about 30% of the time, broadly matching IMGT annotations. Presence/absence analyses assumed roughly uniform sequencing depth across donors, an assumption that may not hold. A cluster of highly shared sequence variants was judged likely to represent a technical artifact of the sequencing pipeline. Compared with equally common non-associated chains, HLA-associated TCR beta chains in a later analysis were more clonally expanded and had lower generation probabilities. A few of the identified cytomegalovirus-associated TCR beta chains were confirmed in vitro to be specific for cytomegalovirus antigens. Only TCR beta chains were sequenced in this cohort, and the absence of alpha or paired-chain data limited detectable features. The authors suggested that the approach could potentially be generalized to other disease states and immunological phenotypes. In a later analysis, 16,951 TCR beta sequences were associated with specific HLA alleles at a false discovery rate of 0.05. Cytomegalovirus status was reported to be diagnosed by the classifier with high specificity and sensitivity in both the original and validation cohorts. In a later genetic analysis, a missense DCLRE1C variant was associated with V-gene and J-gene trimming of TCR beta chains, and the association was replicated in an independent cohort. A later analysis found that most CMV-associated TCR beta chains appeared HLA-restricted, with HLA associations seemingly driven largely by CMV exposure. Because HLA typing was missing for some donors at each locus, association tests included only the typed subset. In the study, some 180 TCR beta chains were listed as associated with cytomegalovirus. The earlier analysis of 587 of the donors excluded 15 to 20 rarely observed V segments, including chromosome 9 orphons, because counts were too low. A later genetic analysis reported fewer N-insertions in productive TCRs among donors in an Asian-associated ancestry cluster than the approximately 700-donor mean. Most TCR sequences were seen in very few donors, while some public TCRs were found in many individuals. The only immune exposure information available for the cohort was CMV serostatus. A further reported finding was that TCR beta sequences accurately predicted the HLA-A and HLA-B alleles for most subjects in the first cohort. In a later analysis, several top co-occurrence clusters were reported to appear linked to parvovirus B19, influenza, CMV and Epstein-Barr virus. Because the 87-base-pair reads could not distinguish some IMGT-functional V segments, including TRBV6-2 and TRBV6-3, those segments were excluded. Strong co-occurrence of HLA alleles, especially DR and DQ, made assigning TCR associations to individual alleles difficult.

This TCR derives from a woman between 18 and 29 years old in good health and CMV-seropositive. Sequenced material: PBMCs. The V and J segments used are TRBV19 and TRBJ2-5; 10 central bases correspond to TRBD1. The CDR3 region reads CASSMVFWDRGFHSETQYF. Here is the DNA: TGTGCCAGTAGTATGGTATTTTGGGACAGGGGTTTTCATTCGGAGACCCAGTACTTC.